Presented here are 8 T cell receptor beta chains from one specimen sequenced in a study of blood T cell repertoires in COVID-19. Measured with immunoSEQ multiplex PCR; TCRdb has only the in-frame clones, and not every one. The sample includes roughly 230,000 clones, about 86% of them seen just once. The sequenced sample was peripheral blood. These receptors all come from a middle-aged man with active or convalescent COVID-19.

The J gene is TRBJ1-1, the V gene TRBV28; no clear D. CDR1 is MDHEN and CDR2 is SYDVKM in the germline V gene. The CDR3 spans 15 residues. Trimming stripped 4 bases from V and 1 base from J, with 13 bases between. The CDR3: CASSSITFRNTEAFF. Written as DNA, the CDR3 is TGTGCCAGCAGTTCTATTACCTTTAGGAACACTGAAGCTTTCTTT.

Written as DNA, the CDR3 is TGTGCCAGCAGCTTAGGGAGAGGCCCTGGAAACACCATATATTTT. This sequence encodes CASSLGRGPGNTIYF. The V gene is TRBV7-6, the J gene TRBJ1-3; unclear D gene. The CDR3 consists of 15 residues. V gave up 1 base and J gave up 2 bases, with 9 bases separating them. Germline-derived CDR1 and CDR2 are SGHVS and FNYEAQ.

As DNA, the CDR3 is TGTGCCAGCAGCCCCTCAGGACAGAACACTGAAGCTTTCTTT. Translation: CASSPSGQNTEAFF. The chain is built from TRBV4-2 and TRBJ1-1; maybe TRBD1 (5 bases). The V gene lost 4 bases and the J gene lost 1 base, with 10 bases spanning the gap. CDR3 length: 14 amino acids. The germline V gene has CDR1 LGHNA and CDR2 YNFKEQ.

This chain connects TRBV2 to TRBJ1-1; a possible D gene is TRBD1 (6 bases). The CDR3 covers 14 residues. Trimming removed 6 bases from V and 8 bases from J, with 19 bases in between. CDR1 and CDR2 (germline): SNHLY, FYNNEI. The CDR3, as DNA: TGTGCCAGCAGGTGGACAGTCGAGTCGTTGGAAGCTTTCTTT. Translated: CASRWTVESLEAFF.

The genes are TRBV5-4 and TRBJ1-1; weak D call: TRBD1 (6 bases). The CDR3 spans 14 residues. V lost 3 bases, J lost 2 bases, and 11 bases lay in between. Germline-derived CDR1 and CDR2 are SGHNT and YYREEE (reference sequence). CDR3 bases: TGTGCCAGCAGCTCCTGGACAGTAAACACTGAAGCTTTCTTT. It specifies CASSSWTVNTEAFF.

Written as DNA, the CDR3 is TGTGCCAGCAGTGATAGGGGGACCTTACCGATCTACGAGCAGTACTTC. Amino acid sequence: CASSDRGTLPIYEQYF. This rearrangement joins TRBV6-1 to TRBJ2-7, with D possibly TRBD1 on 6 matching bases. Germline V gene data show CDR1 as MNHNS and CDR2 as SASEGT. The ends were cut back, 3 bases at V and 3 bases at J, with 18 bases in the middle. The CDR3 loop spans 16 amino acids.

In this sample, this clone turned up a few times. The rearrangement links TRBV5-6 to TRBJ1-4; D ambiguous. Germline V lookup: CDR1 SGHDT, CDR2 YYEEEE. V lost 3 bases and J lost 8, with 11 bases in between. CDR3 length: 13 residues. The CDR3 sequence is CASSSFIGEKLFF. The CDR3 DNA is TGTGCCAGCAGCTCCTTCATCGGGGAAAAACTGTTTTTT.

The V gene is TRBV4-3, the J gene TRBJ1-2; D gene ambiguous. The germline CDR1 and CDR2 sequences are LGHNA and YSLEER. Between the trimmed V and J ends, which lost 0 bases and 4 bases, there was a span of 9 bases. The CDR3 runs to 14 residues. DNA for the CDR3: TGCGCCAGCAGCCAAGAGGGCGAATTCTATGGCTACACCTTC. Amino acids: CASSQEGEFYGYTF.